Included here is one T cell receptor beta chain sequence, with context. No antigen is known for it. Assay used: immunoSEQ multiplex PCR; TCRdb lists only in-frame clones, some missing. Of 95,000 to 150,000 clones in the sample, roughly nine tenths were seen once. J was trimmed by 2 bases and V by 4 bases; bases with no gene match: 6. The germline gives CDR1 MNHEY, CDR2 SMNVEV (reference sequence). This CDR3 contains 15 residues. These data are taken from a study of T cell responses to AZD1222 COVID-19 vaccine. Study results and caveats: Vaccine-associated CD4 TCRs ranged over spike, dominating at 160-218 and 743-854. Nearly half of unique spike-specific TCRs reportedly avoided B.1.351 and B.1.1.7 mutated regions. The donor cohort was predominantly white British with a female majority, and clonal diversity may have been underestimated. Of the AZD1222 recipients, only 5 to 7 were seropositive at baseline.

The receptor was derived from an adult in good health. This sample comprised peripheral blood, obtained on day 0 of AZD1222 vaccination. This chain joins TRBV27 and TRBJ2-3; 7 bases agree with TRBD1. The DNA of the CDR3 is TGTGCCAGCAGTTCACCGGGACAGAACACAGATACGCAGTATTTT. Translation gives CASSSPGQNTDTQYF.